The rows below give T cell receptor beta chains drawn from one sample of a study of shared clonotypes between healthy human individuals. Here immunoSEQ multiplex PCR was the method, and the copy in TCRdb shows in-frame clones only, minus some. The sample carries about 2 million clones, 85% to 95% recorded once. Source material: naive CD4+ T cells sorted from blood. All receptors derive from a man aged 18-30 years in good health. CDR3s include the opening cysteine and the closing phenylalanine or tryptophan. Each record gives: J gene, D gene, clone size, V gene, CDR3 DNA, CDR3 protein. The D gene is left open where the match is weak. Some rows have no size entry. The others give once, few or many, or a class for an expanded clone.

TRBJ2-2 TRBD2 NA TRBV19 TGTGCCAGTATCGGGGGACTAGCGGCGAACACCGGGGAGCTGTTTTTT CASIGGLAANTGELFF
TRBJ1-1 NA NA TRBV2 TGTGCCAGCAGCCCACAGGGAATGAACACTGAAGCTTTCTTT CASSPQGMNTEAFF
TRBJ2-3 TRBD2 NA TRBV9 TGTGCCAGCAGCGTATCAGCGGGATCACGCACAGATACGCAGTATTTT CASSVSAGSRTDTQYF
TRBJ2-5 NA NA TRBV6-5 TGTGCCAGCAGTTACTCGAGTAACGGGGAGACCCAGTACTTC CASSYSSNGETQYF
TRBJ2-1 TRBD1 NA TRBV29-1 TGCAGCGTTGCGCTCGGGACAGGGAACAATGAGCAGTTCTTC CSVALGTGNNEQFF
TRBJ2-7 TRBD1 NA TRBV2 TGTGCCAGCACTAATCCGGGACAGGGCACCTACGAGCAGTACTTC CASTNPGQGTYEQYF
TRBJ2-2 NA NA TRBV5-1 TGCGCCAGCAGCTTACAGGGCCCGAACACCGGGGAGCTGTTTTTT CASSLQGPNTGELFF
TRBJ1-3 NA NA TRBV5-1 TGCGCCAGCAGCTTGGAAGGGCCTGGGTATCGAAAAGGAAACACCATATATTTT CASSLEGPGYRKGNTIYF
TRBJ2-2 NA once TRBV9 TGTGCCAGCAGCGTAGTGAGCGGTGGGACCGGGGAGCTGTTTTTT CASSVVSGGTGELFF
TRBJ2-5 NA NA TRBV5-1 TGCGCCAGCACGAACACAGGGTATCGAGAGACCCAGTACTTC CASTNTGYRETQYF
TRBJ2-2 NA NA TRBV30 TGTGCCTGGAGCCCTCAGGGGCGTACCGGGGAGCTGTTTTTT CAWSPQGRTGELFF
TRBJ1-2 TRBD1 few TRBV30 TGTGCCTGGAGTCCCATAAGGGGGCGCTATGGCTACACCTTC CAWSPIRGRYGYTF
TRBJ1-1 TRBD1 once TRBV30 TGTGCCTGGAGTGCTGACAGGGTCACTGAAGCTTTCTTT CAWSADRVTEAFF
TRBJ2-3 NA once TRBV28 TGTGCCACAGACCGAGGAACACACACCTGGTCAGATACGCAGTATTTT CATDRGTHTWSDTQYF
TRBJ2-7 NA NA TRBV11-1 TGTGCCAGCAGCTTTGACGCACAGGGATTACACGAGCAGTACTTC CASSFDAQGLHEQYF
TRBJ2-2 TRBD2 NA TRBV10-3 TGTGCCATCAGCCCACTAGCGGGAAACACCGGGGAGCTGTTTTTT CAISPLAGNTGELFF
TRBJ1-6 TRBD1 NA TRBV6-5 TGTGCCAGCAGTTCCAATGGACAGGGAGAGTCACCCCTCCACTTT CASSSNGQGESPLHF
TRBJ1-5 NA NA TRBV18 TGTGCCAGCTCCCCGGGAAATCAAGGTGTCCGGCCCCAGCATTTT CASSPGNQGVRPQHF
TRBJ1-1 NA NA TRBV5-1 TGCGCCTCTACGGGGCAGTCAAACACTGAAGCTTTCTTT CASTGQSNTEAFF